A selection of T cell receptor beta chains follows, all from one sample in a study of cytomegalovirus exposure and HLA in healthy donors. The data were produced by immunoSEQ multiplex PCR, yet TCRdb's version contains in-frame clones alone and is incomplete. The sample gives about 120,000 clones, 70% to 80% of which show up once; approximately 4% is in the top ten. The sequencing input was PBMCs. The origin of the receptors is a man aged 25-40 years in good health and CMV-seropositive. Each CDR3 is given without its conserved first and last residue.

>14|TRBV4-1|TRBJ2-7
ASSQIRGGTSYEQY
>12|TRBV27|TRBJ1-2
ASRPHRGLYGYT
>14|TRBV18|TRBJ2-2
ASSPGLAANTGELF
>11|TRBV7-9|TRBJ2-5
ASSVQEKETQY
>10|TRBV2|TRBJ2-3
AGRDYEWTQY
>12|TRBV27|TRBJ1-1
ASSLLGLNTEAF
>15|TRBV5-8|TRBJ2-1
ASSSSRLAGVGNEQF
>14|TRBV5-1|TRBJ2-1
ASSLSPAGSYNEQF
>13|TRBV5-4|TRBJ2-2
ASSQGTADTGELF
>12|TRBV11-2|TRBJ2-7
ASSFGTRQYEQY
>14|TRBV5-1|TRBJ1-3
ASSFWTGGRGNTIY
>14|TRBV9|TRBJ2-3
ASSAPLAGNTDTQY
>12|TRBV13|TRBJ2-7
ASRRAGGPYEQY
>11|TRBV9|TRBJ1-1
ASSVQGSSGAF
>14|TRBV28|TRBJ2-3
ASSFPGLAGRDTQY
>12|TRBV10-3|TRBJ2-5
AISVRQGQETQY
>12|TRBV7-7|TRBJ2-5
ASSLVQGGETQY
>11|TRBV6-1|TRBJ2-3
ASSERGTDTQY
>11|TRBV5-6|TRBJ2-3
ASSSPPLDTQY
>12|TRBV6-5|TRBJ2-7
ASSYVTGAAEQY
>13|TRBV12-5|TRBJ1-2
ASAEGPPRGYGYT
>11|TRBV10-3|TRBJ2-7
AISGGVSYEQY
>15|TRBV9|TRBJ2-3
ASSVGASGRAGDTQY
>14|TRBV4-3|TRBJ2-1
ASSHASGGTYNEQF
>13|TRBV7-2|TRBJ2-7
ANSFGTSGRYEQY
>12|TRBV4-2|TRBJ1-1
ASRLETGRTEAF
>12|TRBV4-3|TRBJ2-1
ASSQDRFYNEQF
>13|TRBV15|TRBJ2-7
ATSRGLGAPYEQY
>13|TRBV6-1|TRBJ1-1
ASSELSGGVTEAF
>11|TRBV15|TRBJ2-3
ATSAPWSDTQY
>12|TRBV6-4|TRBJ2-3
ASSDSADTDTQY
>13|TRBV9|TRBJ2-1
ASSVGAGVYNEQF
>15|TRBV30|TRBJ2-7
AWSVGWTSGRAYEQY
>15|TRBV5-1|TRBJ1-3
ASSLMPDGLSGNTIY
>13|TRBV29-1|TRBJ1-1
SVVSRGRVKGEAF
>12|TRBV6-6|TRBJ2-7
ASSYSSDSYEQY
>11|TRBV6-5|TRBJ1-1
ASRPTGSTEAF
>17|TRBV15|TRBJ2-7
ATSRSPGLAGWRAYEQY
>12|TRBV2|TRBJ2-5
ASSWDRDAETQY
>13|TRBV28|TRBJ2-1
ASSLSGGRNDEQF
>9|TRBV30|TRBJ1-1
AWGQNTEAF
>14|TRBV5-1|TRBJ2-2
ASSLVTAANTGELF
>13|TRBV15|.
ATSTGTADPYEQY
>13|TRBV18|TRBJ2-1
ASSPSLPESNEQF
>13|TRBV10-2|TRBJ2-1
ASKHVAQSYNEQF
>13|TRBV19|TRBJ2-3
ASTRPGLAGDTQY
>10|TRBV7-6|TRBJ2-1
ASSLLRGREF
>12|TRBV6-1|TRBJ1-5
ASSEALSGKPQH
>12|TRBV5-6|TRBJ2-5
ASSLWNREETQY
>12|TRBV7-3|TRBJ1-1
ASSTQGEDTEAF
>11|TRBV13|TRBJ2-7
ASTGTGPYEQY
>13|TRBV4-1|TRBJ1-3
ASRANSLSGNTIY
>12|TRBV6-6|TRBJ1-2
ASITVGVNYGYT
>12|TRBV18|TRBJ1-2
ASSKGQERDGYT
>12|TRBV6-5|TRBJ2-7
ASSPLAGGYEQY
>14|TRBV7-3|TRBJ2-1
ASSLLGQGGSNEQF
>13|TRBV5-6|.
ASSLGGGMGGEQY
>11|TRBV7-9|TRBJ1-2
ASSRQGAPGYT
>14|TRBV2|TRBJ2-2
ARKRYPRNVPGELF